This T cell receptor (beta chain) is drawn from a study of spatial heterogeneity in lung cancer. Study-wide background: Within raw reads, each unique TCR and UMI combination appeared on average more than ten times.

The time point was: sample taken at primary tumor resection. From tumor, nontumor lung or frozen PBMC, whole RNA was taken unsorted for sequencing. Study-level findings and limits: Of the expanded TCRs, ubiquitous and regional counts tracked the counts of ubiquitous and regional nonsynonymous mutations, respectively. The study found that expanded intratumoral alpha and beta TCR counts tracked tumor mutation counts.

This clonotype was detected many times. No antigen is known for it. The CDR3 runs 18 residues. Germline V lookup: CDR1 MNHNY, CDR2 SVGAGI (reference sequence). The V end lost 5 bases, the J end lost 0 bases, and 17 bases lay between the germline ends. Single TCR cDNA molecules each had their own unique molecular identifier. TCRdb used MiXCR to reprocess the 5' RACE reads, holding one entry per CDR3 protein. The sample comprises 9,500 or so distinct CDR3 sequences, around 12% of which are singletons, and roughly a tenth rests with the top ten. V usage is TRBV6-6 and J usage is TRBJ2-6; D is possibly TRBD1 (6 bases). The source was lung tumor tissue, collected at surgery. This clonotype was obtained from a male donor with early-stage non-small cell lung cancer. CDR3 protein: CASSLRGQSSSGANVLTF. CDR3 coding DNA: TGTGCCAGCAGTCTACGAGGACAGAGCAGCTCTGGGGCCAACGTCCTGACTTTC.